What follows describes a single TCR beta chain. Which antigen it targets is not known. Qualities for individual bases were not recorded, and no much larger clone is one base off. Other DNA sequences in this sample translate to the same CDR3. This entry is derived from a study of shared clonotypes between healthy human individuals (dated by TCRdb to between 2020 and 2021). Describing the broader study: The cohort comprised two women and a few men aged 18 to 49 years. Per donor, three plates each were used for CD4 naive and CD4 memory, two for CD8 naive, and one for CD8 memory. Blood TCR repertoires of roughly five healthy adults were deeply sequenced to estimate repertoire size and the extent of clonotype sharing between individuals. To increase sequencing depth and limit assay-specific biases, different laboratories used diverse techniques to prepare libraries and sequence TCR repertoires. Between about 0.9 and 8.9 billion PBMCs per donor were obtained by leukapheresis.

Healthy HIV-negative adults with no recently reported acute infections or vaccinations were included as donors. Every donor was a Caucasian adult residing in Nashville, Tennessee, USA. CD8 memory samples consisted of magnetically selected CD45RO+ cells combined with CCR7-negative CD45RA+ effector memory (TemRA) cells. Blood was collected by leukapheresis, and PBMCs were isolated by Ficoll-Histopaque density gradient centrifugation and then cryopreserved in liquid nitrogen vapor phase. Purity and quantity of every magnetically sorted T cell population were checked by analytical flow cytometry. Genomic DNA was isolated from every sorted fraction and measured by UV absorbance on a Nanodrop 2000c. Using the deep immunoSEQ assay, TCR CDR3 regions were amplified from genomic DNA by multiplex PCR. For each cell subset, the extracted genomic DNA was distributed evenly across all wells of several immunoSEQ 96-well plates, and each plate served as one replicate. For sorted subsets, approximately 190 ng of genomic DNA, equivalent to tens of thousands of T cell genomes, went into each replicate PCR. Purified libraries were measured with a Qubit 3.0 fluorometer, size-checked on a Bioanalyzer 2100, and measured again with the KAPA Library Quantification kit. Every immunoSEQ 96-well plate was sequenced on a separate single-read 150-cycle Illumina NextSeq 550 flow cell. The source study handled its data this way. The immunoSEQ output contained only junctional sequences without quality scores, so filtering could not match that applied to full-length reads. Sequences were annotated with PyIR, a Python wrapper for IgBLAST v1.9, and V/J genes and CDR3 were assigned using IMGT germline references. Reads with weak V/J assignments (E-value above 1e-6), missing CDR3, stop codons, out-of-frame junctions, or ambiguous translated residues were removed. A V3J clonotype was defined by an identical inferred V gene, J gene, and CDR3 amino acid sequence. Percentage overlap between repertoires was calculated by dividing the number of shared unique clonotypes by the size of the smaller repertoire. Repertoire richness was assessed with RTK rarefaction, the Chao1 estimator, and Recon v2.1 estimates of unobserved clonotypes. Generation probabilities for all TCRbeta clonotypes obtained by the gDNA method from several donors were computed using OLGA. TCRdb took this table from immuneACCESS and kept in-frame rearrangements with V and J called. Such tables lack part of the clones; where checked against another copy, unresolved V genes explain under half of the gap, and the rest is unexplained. The DNA was the basis for D and trimming; V, J and clone size are from that table. For this sample there are approximately 710,000 clones; around 91% appear just once. More than 30% of the sample rests with the top ten.

V loses 5 bases, J loses 1 base, and the germline ends lie 8 bases apart. In the germline V gene (reference sequence), CDR1 corresponds to MNHEY and CDR2 to SMNVEV. The CDR3 starts with the cysteine, ends with the phenylalanine, and has 13 residues. Left in the record is the CDR3 DNA by itself, 39 bases read in frame from the first base. Beyond this particular receptor, the publication reports: About 5% of naive CD4, 3.5% of naive CD8, 2.3% of memory CD4, and approximately 0.39% of memory CD8 clonotypes were shared across several donors. Incomplete sequencing was indicated by rarefaction of sorted-subset datasets, despite the large sequencing depth. Naive subsets generally had larger estimated clonotype richness than memory subsets. Sampling was restricted to blood, and TCR repertoires in tissues likely differ from the TCR repertoires found in blood. Because the study included a small number of donors, the genetic and exposure-history diversity represented was limited. Clonotypes shared by all four sorted-subset donors showed higher generation probabilities than non-shared clonotypes. Pairwise subsampling indicated that sequencing depth was expected to affect the degree of clonotype sharing among donors.

The TCR comes from a man between 18 and 35 years old in good health. Some clones in this sample may be carry-over from other donors' samples. The sequence links TRBV27 to TRBJ1-1, with no confident D gene call. The source material was memory CD8+ T cells from PBMCs. The sample's cell subset or site label, in plain terms: CD45RO+ cells pooled with CCR7-negative TemRA cells. The CDR3 is CASSLTENTEAFF. The bases are TGTGCCAGCAGTCTCACAGAGAACACTGAAGCTTTCTTT.